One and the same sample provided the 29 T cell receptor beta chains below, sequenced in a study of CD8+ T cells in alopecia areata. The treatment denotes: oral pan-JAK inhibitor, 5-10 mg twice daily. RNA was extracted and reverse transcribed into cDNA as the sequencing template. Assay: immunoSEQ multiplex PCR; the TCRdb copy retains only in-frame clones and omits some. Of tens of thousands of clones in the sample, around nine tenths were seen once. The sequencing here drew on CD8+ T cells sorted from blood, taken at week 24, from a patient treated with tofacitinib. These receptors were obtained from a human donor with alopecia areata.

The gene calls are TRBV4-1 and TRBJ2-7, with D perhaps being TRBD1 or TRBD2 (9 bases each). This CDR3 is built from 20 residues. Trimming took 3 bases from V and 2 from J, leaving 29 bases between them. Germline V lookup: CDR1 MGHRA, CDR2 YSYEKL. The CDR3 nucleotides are TGCGCCAGCAGCCATCCTCCGGCGGGAGGGCCCCGGACAGGGGCCTACGAGCAGTACTTC. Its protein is CASSHPPAGGPRTGAYEQYF.

CDR3 protein: CASSSRAGGPVVTQYF. CDR3 in DNA: TGTGCCAGCAGCAGCCGAGCGGGGGGGCCGGTTGTTACGCAGTATTTT. The chain carries TRBV7-6 and TRBJ2-3; 10 nucleotides match TRBD2. Germline CDR1 is SGHVS and CDR2 is FNYEAQ. This CDR3 spans 16 amino acids. J gave up 8 bases and V 5 bases, and 13 bases lay outside the gene matches.

CDR3 protein: CATSRGGSNQPQHF. CDR3 bases: TGTGCCACCAGCAGAGGTGGTAGCAATCAGCCCCAGCATTTT. The chain has TRBV15 and TRBJ1-5; the D is unclear. Germline V gene lookup returns CDR1 LNHNV and CDR2 YYDKDF (reference sequence). V was pared by 1 base and J by 0 bases, with 4 bases between. CDR3 length: 14 residues.

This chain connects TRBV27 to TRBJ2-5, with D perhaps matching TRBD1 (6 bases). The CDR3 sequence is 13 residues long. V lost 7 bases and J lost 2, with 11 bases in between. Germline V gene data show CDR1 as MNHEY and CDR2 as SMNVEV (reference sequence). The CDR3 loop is CASKNREQETQYF. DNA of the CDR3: TGTGCCAGCAAAAACAGGGAGCAAGAGACCCAGTACTTC.

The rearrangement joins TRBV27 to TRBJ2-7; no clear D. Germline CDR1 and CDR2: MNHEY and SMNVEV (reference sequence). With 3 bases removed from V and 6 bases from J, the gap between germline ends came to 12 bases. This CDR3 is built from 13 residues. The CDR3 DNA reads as TGTGCCAGCAGTTTCCTAATGAATGGCGAGCAGTACTTC. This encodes CASSFLMNGEQYF.

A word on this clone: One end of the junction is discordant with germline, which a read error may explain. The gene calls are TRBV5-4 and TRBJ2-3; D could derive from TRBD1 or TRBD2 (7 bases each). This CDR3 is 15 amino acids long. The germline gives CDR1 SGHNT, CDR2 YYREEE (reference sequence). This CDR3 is CASSFFWEGADTRYF. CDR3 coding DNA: TGTGCCAGCAGCTTCTTTTGGGAGGGGGCAGATACGCGGTATTTT.

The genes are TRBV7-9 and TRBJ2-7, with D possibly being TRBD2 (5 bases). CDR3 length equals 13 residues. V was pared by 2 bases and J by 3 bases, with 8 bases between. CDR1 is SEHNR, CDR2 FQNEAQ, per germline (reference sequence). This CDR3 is CASSLRGFYEQYF. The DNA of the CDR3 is TGTGCCAGCAGCTTACGAGGGTTCTACGAGCAGTACTTC.

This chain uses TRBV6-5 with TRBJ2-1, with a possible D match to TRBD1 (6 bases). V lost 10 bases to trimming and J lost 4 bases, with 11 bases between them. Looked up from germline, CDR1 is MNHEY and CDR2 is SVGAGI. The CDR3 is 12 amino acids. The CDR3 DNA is TGTGCCACAGGTGGACAGTACAATGAGCAGTTCTTC. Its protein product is CATGGQYNEQFF.

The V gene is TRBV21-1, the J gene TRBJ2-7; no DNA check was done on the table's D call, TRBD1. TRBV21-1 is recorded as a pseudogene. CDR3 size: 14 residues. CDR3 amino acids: CASSKGTQTYEQYF. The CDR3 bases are TGTGCCAGCAGCAAAGGGACACAAACCTACGAGCAGTACTTC.

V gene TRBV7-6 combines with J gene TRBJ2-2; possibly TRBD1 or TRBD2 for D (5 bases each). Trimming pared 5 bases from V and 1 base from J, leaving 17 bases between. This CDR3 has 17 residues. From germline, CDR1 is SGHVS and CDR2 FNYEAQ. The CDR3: CASSPSGTALNTGELFF. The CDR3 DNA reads TGTGCCAGCAGCCCGTCAGGGACCGCCTTGAACACCGGGGAGCTGTTTTTT.

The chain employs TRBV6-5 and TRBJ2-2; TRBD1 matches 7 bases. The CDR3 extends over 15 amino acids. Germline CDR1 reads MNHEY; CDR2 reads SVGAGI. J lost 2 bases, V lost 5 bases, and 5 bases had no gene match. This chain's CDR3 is CASSPYRGNTGELFF. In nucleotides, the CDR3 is TGTGCCAGCAGTCCCTACAGGGGTAACACCGGGGAGCTGTTTTTT.

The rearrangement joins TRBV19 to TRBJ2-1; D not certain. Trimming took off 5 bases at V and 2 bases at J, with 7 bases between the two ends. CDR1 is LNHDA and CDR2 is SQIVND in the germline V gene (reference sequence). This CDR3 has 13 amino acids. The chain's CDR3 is CASSYRTYNEQFF. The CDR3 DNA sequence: TGTGCCAGTAGTTATCGGACCTACAATGAGCAGTTCTTC.

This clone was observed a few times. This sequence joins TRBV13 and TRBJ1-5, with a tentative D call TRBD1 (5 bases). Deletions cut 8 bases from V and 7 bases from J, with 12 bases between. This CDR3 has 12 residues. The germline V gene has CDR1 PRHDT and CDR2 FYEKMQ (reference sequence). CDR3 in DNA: TGTGCCAGCTCGTCAGGGCTCCAGCCCCAGCATTTT. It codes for CASSSGLQPQHF.

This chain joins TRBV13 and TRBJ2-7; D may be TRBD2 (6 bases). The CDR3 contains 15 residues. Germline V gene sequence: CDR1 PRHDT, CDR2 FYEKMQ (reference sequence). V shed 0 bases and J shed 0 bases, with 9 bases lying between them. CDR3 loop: CASSLGEGYSYEQYF. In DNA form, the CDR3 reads TGTGCCAGCAGCTTAGGGGAGGGCTACTCCTACGAGCAGTACTTC.

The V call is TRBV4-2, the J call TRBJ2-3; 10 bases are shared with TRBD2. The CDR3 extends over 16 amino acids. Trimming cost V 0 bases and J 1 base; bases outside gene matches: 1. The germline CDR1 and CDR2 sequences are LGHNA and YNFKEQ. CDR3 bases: TGTGCCAGCAGCCAAGATCTAGCGGGGGGCACAGATACGCAGTATTTT. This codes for CASSQDLAGGTDTQYF.

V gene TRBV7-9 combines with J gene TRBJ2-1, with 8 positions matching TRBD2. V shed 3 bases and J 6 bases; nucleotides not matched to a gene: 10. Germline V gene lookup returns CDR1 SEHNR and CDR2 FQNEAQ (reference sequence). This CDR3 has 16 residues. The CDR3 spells CASSFTLAGLGNEQFF. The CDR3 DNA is TGTGCCAGCAGCTTCACCTTAGCGGGGTTAGGCAATGAGCAGTTCTTC.

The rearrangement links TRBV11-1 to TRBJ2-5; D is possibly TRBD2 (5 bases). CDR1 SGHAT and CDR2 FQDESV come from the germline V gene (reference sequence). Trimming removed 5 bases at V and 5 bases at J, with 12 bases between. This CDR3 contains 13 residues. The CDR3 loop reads CASSLRAGETQYF. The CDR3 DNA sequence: TGTGCCAGCAGCCTGAGGGCCGGGGAGACCCAGTACTTC.

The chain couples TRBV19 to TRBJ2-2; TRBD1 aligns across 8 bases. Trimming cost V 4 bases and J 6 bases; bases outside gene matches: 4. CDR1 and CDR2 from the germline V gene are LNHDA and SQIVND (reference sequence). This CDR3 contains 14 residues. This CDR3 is CASSRQGAPGELFF. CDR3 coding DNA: TGTGCCAGTAGTAGGCAGGGGGCTCCCGGGGAGCTGTTTTTT.

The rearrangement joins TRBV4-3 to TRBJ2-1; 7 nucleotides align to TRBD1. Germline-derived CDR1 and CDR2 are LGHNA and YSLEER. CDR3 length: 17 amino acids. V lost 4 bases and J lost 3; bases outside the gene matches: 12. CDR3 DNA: TGCGCCAGCAGCCCGGACCCAAGGACAGGTTACTACAATGAGCAGTTCTTC. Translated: CASSPDPRTGYYNEQFF.

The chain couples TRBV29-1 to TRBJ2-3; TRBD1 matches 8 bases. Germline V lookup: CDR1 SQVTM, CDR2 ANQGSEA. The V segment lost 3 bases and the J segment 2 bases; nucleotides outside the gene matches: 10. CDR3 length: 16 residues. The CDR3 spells CSVDQGAARFTDTQYF. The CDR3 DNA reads TGCAGCGTTGACCAGGGGGCGGCCCGTTTCACAGATACGCAGTATTTT.

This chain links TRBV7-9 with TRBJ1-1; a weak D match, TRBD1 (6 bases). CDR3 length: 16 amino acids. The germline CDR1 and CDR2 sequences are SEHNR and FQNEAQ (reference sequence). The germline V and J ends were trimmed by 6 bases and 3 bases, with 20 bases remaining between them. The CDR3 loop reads CASRPTGSGEDTEAFF. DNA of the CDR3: TGTGCCAGCAGGCCCACAGGGTCAGGGGAGGACACTGAAGCTTTCTTT.

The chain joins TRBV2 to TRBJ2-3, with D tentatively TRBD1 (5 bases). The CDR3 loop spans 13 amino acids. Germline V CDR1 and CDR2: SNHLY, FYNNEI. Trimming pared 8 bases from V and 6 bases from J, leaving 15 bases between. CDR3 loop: CASPGHHRDTQYF. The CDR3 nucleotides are TGTGCCAGCCCCGGACATCATCGGGATACGCAGTATTTT.

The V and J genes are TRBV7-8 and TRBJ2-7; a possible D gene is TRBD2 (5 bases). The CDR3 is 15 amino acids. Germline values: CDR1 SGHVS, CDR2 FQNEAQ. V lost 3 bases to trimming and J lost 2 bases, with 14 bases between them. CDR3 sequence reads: CASSFSSSPTYEQYF. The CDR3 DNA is TGTGCCAGCAGCTTCTCTAGCTCCCCAACCTACGAGCAGTACTTC. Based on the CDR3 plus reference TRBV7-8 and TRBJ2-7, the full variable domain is GAGVSQSPRYKVAKRGQDVALRCDPISGHVSLFWYQQALGQGPEFLTYFQNEAQLDKSGLPSDRFFAERPEGSVSTLKIQRTQQEDSAVYLCASSFSSSPTYEQYFGPGTRLTVT.

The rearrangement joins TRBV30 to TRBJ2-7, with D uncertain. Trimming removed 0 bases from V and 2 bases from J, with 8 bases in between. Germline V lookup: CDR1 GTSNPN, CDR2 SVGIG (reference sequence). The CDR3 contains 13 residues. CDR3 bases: TGTGCCTGGAGTGTCGGCAGTACCTACGAGCAGTACTTC. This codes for CAWSVGSTYEQYF.

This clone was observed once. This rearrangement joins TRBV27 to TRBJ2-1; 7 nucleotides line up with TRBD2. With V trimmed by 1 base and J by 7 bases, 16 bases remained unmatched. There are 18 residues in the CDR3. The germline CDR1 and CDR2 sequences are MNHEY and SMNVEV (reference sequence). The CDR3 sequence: CASSLYFLGRGEKNEQFF. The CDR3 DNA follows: TGTGCCAGCAGTTTATATTTCCTAGGTCGGGGGGAAAAAAATGAGCAGTTCTTC.

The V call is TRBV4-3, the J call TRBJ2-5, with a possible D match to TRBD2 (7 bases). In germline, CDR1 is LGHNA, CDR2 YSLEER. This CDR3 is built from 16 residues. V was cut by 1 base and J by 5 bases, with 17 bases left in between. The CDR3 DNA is TGCGCCAGCAGCCAAGGTCGGGGAGGGGACATGGAGACCCAGTACTTC. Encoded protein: CASSQGRGGDMETQYF.

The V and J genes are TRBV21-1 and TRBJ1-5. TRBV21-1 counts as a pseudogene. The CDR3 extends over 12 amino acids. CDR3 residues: CASSSDYQPQHF. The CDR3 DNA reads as TGTGCCAGCAGCTCCGACTACCAGCCCCAGCATTTT.

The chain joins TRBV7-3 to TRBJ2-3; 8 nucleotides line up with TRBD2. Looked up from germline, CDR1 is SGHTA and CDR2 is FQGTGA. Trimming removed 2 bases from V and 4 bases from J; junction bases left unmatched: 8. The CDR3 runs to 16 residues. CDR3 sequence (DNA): TGTGCCAGCAGCTTATTCGGCGGGGGGCCCCCAGATACGCAGTATTTT. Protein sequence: CASSLFGGGPPDTQYF.

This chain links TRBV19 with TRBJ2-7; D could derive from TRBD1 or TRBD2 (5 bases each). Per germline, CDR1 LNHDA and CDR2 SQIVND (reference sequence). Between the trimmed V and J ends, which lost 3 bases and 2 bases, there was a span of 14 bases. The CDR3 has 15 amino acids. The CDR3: CASSIGGTGTYEQYF. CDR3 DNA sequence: TGTGCCAGTAGTATCGGAGGTACAGGAACCTACGAGCAGTACTTC.